This is a list of T cell receptor beta chains from one sample in a study of blood T cells in healthy people across ages. TCRdb fed the 5' RACE reads into MiXCR, producing one record per CDR3 protein. The repertoire holds around 1,500,000 distinct CDR3 sequences, with 25% to 30% as singletons. Input material: blood. These receptors came from a woman aged 25-40 years in good health. The CDR3 runs from the conserved cysteine through the conserved F or W. The D gene is left open where the match is weak. Where a row states a size, it is once, few, many or the class of an expanded clone; other rows omit it.

D gene	V gene	clone size	CDR3 length	J gene	CDR3 DNA	CDR3 protein
TRBD1	TRBV5-1	.	15	TRBJ2-7	TGCGCCGGCAGCTTGGGACAGGGGGGCCCCTACGAGCAGTACTTC	CAGSLGQGGPYEQYF
TRBD1	TRBV20-1	few	13	TRBJ2-1	TGCAGTGCTAGGCTCGGGACAGGAAATGAGCAGTTCTTC	CSARLGTGNEQFF
.	TRBV10-3	many	13	TRBJ2-7	TGTGCCATCAGACAGGGAAGCTCCTACGAGCAGTACTTC	CAIRQGSSYEQYF
TRBD2	TRBV5-1	.	15	TRBJ2-5	TGCGCCAGCAGCTTGGAGAGCGGGGGGCAAGAGACCCAGTACTTC	CASSLESGGQETQYF
TRBD1	TRBV25-1	.	15	TRBJ1-2	TGTGCCAGCAGTGAATCCGGGACAGCTTTTTATGGCTACACCTTC	CASSESGTAFYGYTF
TRBD2	TRBV7-3	many	16	TRBJ2-1	TGTGCCAGCAGCCCCCCTAGCGGGGGGTATAGGAATGAGCAGTTCTTC	CASSPPSGGYRNEQFF
.	TRBV20-1	many	11	TRBJ2-7	TGCAGTGCTAGAGGACGCTACGAGCAGTACTTC	CSARGRYEQYF
.	TRBV12-3/TRBV12-4	few	14	TRBJ1-5	TGTGCCAGCAGTCCGGGATCGAGAAGTCAGCCCCAGCATTTT	CASSPGSRSQPQHF
.	TRBV28	few	15	TRBJ1-2	TGTGCCAGCAGTTCCCCTGGGGGGCCTGACTATGGCTACACCTTC	CASSSPGGPDYGYTF
.	TRBV5-1	.	14	TRBJ1-1	TGCGCCAGCAACTCAGCGGGCGTTAACACTGAAGCTTTCTTT	CASNSAGVNTEAFF
.	TRBV4-1	few	16	TRBJ1-5	TGCGCCAGCAGCCAAGATGCGGCAGTTCGCAATCAGCCCCAGCATTTT	CASSQDAAVRNQPQHF
.	TRBV20-1	.	11	TRBJ2-3	TGCAGTGCTCCAAGGGCAGATATGCAGTATTTT	CSAPRADMQYF
.	TRBV5-6	few	16	TRBJ2-6	TGTGCCAGCAGCTTGTGGGGGGCGCTTGGGGCCAACGTCCTGACTTTC	CASSLWGALGANVLTF
.	TRBV6-2/TRBV6-3	.	11	TRBJ1-1	TGTGCCAGCAGTTACGACAGAAAAGCTTTCTTT	CASSYDRKAFF
TRBD2	TRBV2	.	14	TRBJ2-1	TGTGCCAGCAGTGCTAGCGGGACGCCCGCTGAGCAGTTCTTC	CASSASGTPAEQFF
.	TRBV6-2/TRBV6-3	.	14	TRBJ2-3	TGTGCCAGCAGTTCCGGCCTGACGACGGTCTGGCAGTATTTT	CASSSGLTTVWQYF
TRBD1	TRBV10-3	few	15	TRBJ1-2	TGTGCCATCAGTGAGTTGTCCGGGACAGCCTATGGCTACACCTTC	CAISELSGTAYGYTF
.	TRBV10-2	.	12	TRBJ1-2	TGCGCCACCCAGACTGATTTCTATGGCTACACCTTC	CATQTDFYGYTF
.	TRBV10-3	many	19	TRBJ2-5	TGTGCCATCAGTGGAAAGAGTGCGGGTCACCGGGAATCCAGTGAGACCCAGTACTTC	CAISGKSAGHRESSETQYF
.	TRBV20-1	few	13	TRBJ2-2	TGCAGTGCACCCGAGGGTTATTCCGGGGAGCTGTTTTTT	CSAPEGYSGELFF